The rows below give T cell receptor beta chains drawn from one sample of a study of Ad26.COV2.S vaccination and SARS-CoV-2 variants. Sequencing was performed with immunoSEQ multiplex PCR; in TCRdb, only in-frame clones are kept and a portion is missing. The table records fewer than 500,000 clones, 90% of them present only once. The sequencing here drew on peripheral blood, taken in a trial of Ad26.COV2.S vaccine versus placebo. These receptors originate from a person aged 18 to 59 who received the Ad26.COV2.S COVID-19 vaccine or a placebo. Each CDR3 is given with its conserved first and last residue. D genes are given only for firm matches. Size is stated for part of the rows, as once, few or many counts, or as a class when the clone is expanded.

v_call	clone_size	j_call	d_call	cdr3_aa	cdr3_nt
TRBV28	.	TRBJ1-3	.	CATARTSATGNTIYF	TGTGCCACAGCGCGGACATCAGCTACTGGAAACACCATATATTTT
TRBV28	once	TRBJ2-1	.	CASSSRSSYNEQFF	TGTGCCAGCAGTTCTAGGAGCTCCTACAATGAGCAGTTCTTC
TRBV11-2	.	TRBJ2-5	TRBD2	CASSLGLAGEVGETQYF	TGTGCCAGCAGCTTAGGGCTAGCGGGGGAGGTCGGAGAGACCCAGTACTTC
TRBV4-2	.	TRBJ2-7	TRBD2	CASSQDWASGHYEQYF	TGTGCCAGCAGCCAAGATTGGGCTAGCGGTCACTACGAGCAGTACTTC
TRBV10-3	.	TRBJ2-5	TRBD1	CAISESGAGGETQYF	TGTGCCATCAGTGAGTCGGGAGCAGGGGGCGAGACCCAGTACTTC
TRBV2	.	TRBJ2-5	TRBD1	CASRSPGTGVETQYF	TGTGCCAGCAGGAGCCCTGGGACAGGAGTGGAGACCCAGTACTTC
TRBV2	.	TRBJ1-1	.	CASRTGANTEAFF	TGTGCCAGCAGGACCGGGGCCAACACTGAAGCTTTCTTT
TRBV7-2	.	TRBJ2-1	.	CASSLEIGTYNEQFF	TGTGCCAGCAGCTTAGAGATTGGAACCTACAATGAGCAGTTCTTC
TRBV19	.	TRBJ1-1	TRBD1	CASKGGQGLNTEAFF	TGTGCCAGTAAGGGGGGACAGGGTTTAAACACTGAAGCTTTCTTT
TRBV9	.	TRBJ2-7	TRBD2	CASAGGGSASYEQYF	TGTGCCAGCGCGGGGGGCGGGAGTGCGTCCTACGAGCAGTACTTC
TRBV7-3	.	TRBJ2-7	.	CASSSNSGSYEQYF	TGTGCCAGCAGCTCAAACAGCGGGTCCTACGAGCAGTACTTC
TRBV9	.	TRBJ1-4	TRBD1	CASSARQGIGEKLFF	TGTGCCAGCAGCGCCCGACAGGGGATAGGTGAAAAACTGTTTTTT
TRBV7-2	.	TRBJ1-5	TRBD1	CASSLMTGPSNQPQHF	TGTGCCAGCAGCTTAATGACAGGGCCCAGCAATCAGCCCCAGCATTTT
TRBV28	.	TRBJ2-1	.	CASTMSSNEQFF	TGTGCCAGCACCATGAGCAGCAATGAGCAGTTCTTC
TRBV5-4	.	TRBJ2-2	.	CASSLDSVRAGELFF	TGTGCCAGCAGCTTGGACTCGGTCAGGGCCGGGGAGCTGTTTTTT
TRBV7-3	.	TRBJ1-1	.	CASSLIGGGPANTEAFF	TGTGCCAGCAGCTTAATTGGAGGGGGACCAGCGAACACTGAAGCTTTCTTT
TRBV6-2/TRBV6-3	.	TRBJ2-1	.	CASSSQVYNEQFF	TGTGCCAGCAGTTCGCAGGTCTACAATGAGCAGTTCTTC
TRBV6-2/TRBV6-3	.	TRBJ2-3	TRBD2	CASSNGLADPTDTQYF	TGTGCCAGCAGCAATGGACTAGCGGACCCTACAGATACGCAGTATTTT
TRBV6-5	.	TRBJ2-7	.	CASTVTGRNSYEQYF	TGTGCCAGCACAGTTACAGGGCGAAACTCCTACGAGCAGTACTTC
TRBV4-2	.	TRBJ2-3	.	CASSQDWKNTDTQYF	TGTGCCAGCAGCCAAGATTGGAAAAACACAGATACGCAGTATTTT
TRBV24-1	.	TRBJ2-5	.	CATSDSDAGEGETQYF	TGTGCCACCAGTGATTCCGACGCCGGGGAAGGAGAGACCCAGTACTTC
TRBV3-1/TRBV3-2	once	TRBJ1-1	TRBD1	CASSQGLTGEAFF	TGTGCCAGCAGCCAGGGCTTGACAGGGGAAGCTTTCTTT
TRBV2	.	TRBJ2-1	TRBD1	CASSGGTGVYNEQFF	TGTGCCAGCAGTGGTGGGACAGGGGTCTACAATGAGCAGTTCTTC